This TCR beta chain originates from a study of T cell responses to AZD1222 COVID-19 vaccine. Study results and caveats: In a largely white British group with more females than males, clonal diversity was possibly underestimated.

Samples with a second dose at about 4 or about 12 weeks were pooled together. The method was immunoSEQ multiplex PCR; TCRdb's version includes in-frame clones alone and lacks a portion of them. This sample has more than 75,000 clones, with 88% found just once. On this clone: Its antigen remains unknown.

V was trimmed by 4 bases and J by 7 bases, leaving 22 bases between them. The CDR3 consists of 17 residues. Germline V gives CDR1 KGHDR, CDR2 SFDVKD. The origin of this receptor is an adult who received the AZD1222 COVID-19 vaccine. The sequenced sample was peripheral blood, obtained 28 days after the second AZD1222 dose. The J gene is TRBJ2-1, the V gene TRBV24-1; D possibly corresponds to TRBD2 (5 bases). The CDR3 nucleotides read TGTGCCACCAGTGACCTACCGACGAGGGAGAGTAGGAATGAGCAGTTCTTC. Amino acid sequence: CATSDLPTRESRNEQFF.